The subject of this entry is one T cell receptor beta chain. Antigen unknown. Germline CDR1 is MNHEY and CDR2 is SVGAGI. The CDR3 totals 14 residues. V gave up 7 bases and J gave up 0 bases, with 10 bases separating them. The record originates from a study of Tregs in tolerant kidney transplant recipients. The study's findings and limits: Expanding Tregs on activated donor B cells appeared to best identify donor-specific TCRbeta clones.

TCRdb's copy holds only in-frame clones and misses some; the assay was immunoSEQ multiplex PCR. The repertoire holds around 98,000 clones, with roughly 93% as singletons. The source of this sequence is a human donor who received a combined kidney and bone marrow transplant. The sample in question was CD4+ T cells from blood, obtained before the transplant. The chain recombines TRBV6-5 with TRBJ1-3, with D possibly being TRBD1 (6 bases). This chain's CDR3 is CASTPGDSGNTIYF. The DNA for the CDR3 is TGTGCCAGCACTCCAGGGGACTCTGGAAACACCATATATTTT.